This T cell receptor beta chain was sequenced in a study of T cell repertoires in cytomegalovirus infection. Study overall: Signatures in public TCR beta sequences pointed to both CMV infection and matching HLA type.

From germline, CDR1 is SGHTA and CDR2 FQGNSA. Trimming cost V 7 bases and J 7 bases, with 11 bases left between them. The CDR3 loop spans 12 amino acids. TCRdb ran MiXCR on the reads and lists one entry per CDR3 protein. The top ten hold about 6.5% of the sample, which has under 250,000 distinct CDR3 sequences, approximately 6.7% seen once. In this sample, this clonotype turned up many times. The receptor comes from a human donor in good health (CMV status not recorded). Some clones in this sample may be carry-over from other donors' samples. The sequencing input was PBMCs. This chain connects TRBV7-2 to TRBJ1-5; TRBD1 is a possible D gene (5 bases). This CDR3 is CASTMGVQPQHF. CDR3 sequence (DNA): TGTGCCAGCACTATGGGGGTCCAGCCCCAGCATTTT.